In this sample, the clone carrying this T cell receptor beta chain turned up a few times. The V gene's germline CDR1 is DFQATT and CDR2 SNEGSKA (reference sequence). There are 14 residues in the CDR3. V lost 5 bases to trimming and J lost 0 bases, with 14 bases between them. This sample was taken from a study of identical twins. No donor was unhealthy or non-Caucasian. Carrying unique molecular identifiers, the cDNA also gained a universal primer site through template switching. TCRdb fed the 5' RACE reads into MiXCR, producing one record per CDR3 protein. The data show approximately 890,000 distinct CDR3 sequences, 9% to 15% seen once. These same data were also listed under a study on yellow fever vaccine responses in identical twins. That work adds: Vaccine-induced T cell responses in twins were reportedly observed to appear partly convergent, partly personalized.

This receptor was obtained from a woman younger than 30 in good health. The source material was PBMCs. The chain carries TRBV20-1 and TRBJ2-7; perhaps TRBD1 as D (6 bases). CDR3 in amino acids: CSAGGPDISYEQYV. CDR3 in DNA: TGCAGTGCTGGGGGCCCAGACATCTCCTACGAGCAGTACGTC.